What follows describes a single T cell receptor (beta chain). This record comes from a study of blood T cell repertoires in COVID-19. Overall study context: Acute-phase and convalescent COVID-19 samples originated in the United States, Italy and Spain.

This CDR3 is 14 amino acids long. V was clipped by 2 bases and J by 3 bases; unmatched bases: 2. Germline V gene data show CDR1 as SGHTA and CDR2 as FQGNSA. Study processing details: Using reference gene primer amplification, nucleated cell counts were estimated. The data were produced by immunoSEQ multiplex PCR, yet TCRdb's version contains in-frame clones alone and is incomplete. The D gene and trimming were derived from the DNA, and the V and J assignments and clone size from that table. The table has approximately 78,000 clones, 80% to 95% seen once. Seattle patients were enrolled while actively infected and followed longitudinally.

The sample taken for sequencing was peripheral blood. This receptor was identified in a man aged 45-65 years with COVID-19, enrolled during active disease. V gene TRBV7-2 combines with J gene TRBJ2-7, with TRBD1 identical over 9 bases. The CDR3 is CASSLRDRDYEQYF. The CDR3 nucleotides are TGTGCCAGCAGCTTACGGGACAGGGACTACGAGCAGTACTTC.